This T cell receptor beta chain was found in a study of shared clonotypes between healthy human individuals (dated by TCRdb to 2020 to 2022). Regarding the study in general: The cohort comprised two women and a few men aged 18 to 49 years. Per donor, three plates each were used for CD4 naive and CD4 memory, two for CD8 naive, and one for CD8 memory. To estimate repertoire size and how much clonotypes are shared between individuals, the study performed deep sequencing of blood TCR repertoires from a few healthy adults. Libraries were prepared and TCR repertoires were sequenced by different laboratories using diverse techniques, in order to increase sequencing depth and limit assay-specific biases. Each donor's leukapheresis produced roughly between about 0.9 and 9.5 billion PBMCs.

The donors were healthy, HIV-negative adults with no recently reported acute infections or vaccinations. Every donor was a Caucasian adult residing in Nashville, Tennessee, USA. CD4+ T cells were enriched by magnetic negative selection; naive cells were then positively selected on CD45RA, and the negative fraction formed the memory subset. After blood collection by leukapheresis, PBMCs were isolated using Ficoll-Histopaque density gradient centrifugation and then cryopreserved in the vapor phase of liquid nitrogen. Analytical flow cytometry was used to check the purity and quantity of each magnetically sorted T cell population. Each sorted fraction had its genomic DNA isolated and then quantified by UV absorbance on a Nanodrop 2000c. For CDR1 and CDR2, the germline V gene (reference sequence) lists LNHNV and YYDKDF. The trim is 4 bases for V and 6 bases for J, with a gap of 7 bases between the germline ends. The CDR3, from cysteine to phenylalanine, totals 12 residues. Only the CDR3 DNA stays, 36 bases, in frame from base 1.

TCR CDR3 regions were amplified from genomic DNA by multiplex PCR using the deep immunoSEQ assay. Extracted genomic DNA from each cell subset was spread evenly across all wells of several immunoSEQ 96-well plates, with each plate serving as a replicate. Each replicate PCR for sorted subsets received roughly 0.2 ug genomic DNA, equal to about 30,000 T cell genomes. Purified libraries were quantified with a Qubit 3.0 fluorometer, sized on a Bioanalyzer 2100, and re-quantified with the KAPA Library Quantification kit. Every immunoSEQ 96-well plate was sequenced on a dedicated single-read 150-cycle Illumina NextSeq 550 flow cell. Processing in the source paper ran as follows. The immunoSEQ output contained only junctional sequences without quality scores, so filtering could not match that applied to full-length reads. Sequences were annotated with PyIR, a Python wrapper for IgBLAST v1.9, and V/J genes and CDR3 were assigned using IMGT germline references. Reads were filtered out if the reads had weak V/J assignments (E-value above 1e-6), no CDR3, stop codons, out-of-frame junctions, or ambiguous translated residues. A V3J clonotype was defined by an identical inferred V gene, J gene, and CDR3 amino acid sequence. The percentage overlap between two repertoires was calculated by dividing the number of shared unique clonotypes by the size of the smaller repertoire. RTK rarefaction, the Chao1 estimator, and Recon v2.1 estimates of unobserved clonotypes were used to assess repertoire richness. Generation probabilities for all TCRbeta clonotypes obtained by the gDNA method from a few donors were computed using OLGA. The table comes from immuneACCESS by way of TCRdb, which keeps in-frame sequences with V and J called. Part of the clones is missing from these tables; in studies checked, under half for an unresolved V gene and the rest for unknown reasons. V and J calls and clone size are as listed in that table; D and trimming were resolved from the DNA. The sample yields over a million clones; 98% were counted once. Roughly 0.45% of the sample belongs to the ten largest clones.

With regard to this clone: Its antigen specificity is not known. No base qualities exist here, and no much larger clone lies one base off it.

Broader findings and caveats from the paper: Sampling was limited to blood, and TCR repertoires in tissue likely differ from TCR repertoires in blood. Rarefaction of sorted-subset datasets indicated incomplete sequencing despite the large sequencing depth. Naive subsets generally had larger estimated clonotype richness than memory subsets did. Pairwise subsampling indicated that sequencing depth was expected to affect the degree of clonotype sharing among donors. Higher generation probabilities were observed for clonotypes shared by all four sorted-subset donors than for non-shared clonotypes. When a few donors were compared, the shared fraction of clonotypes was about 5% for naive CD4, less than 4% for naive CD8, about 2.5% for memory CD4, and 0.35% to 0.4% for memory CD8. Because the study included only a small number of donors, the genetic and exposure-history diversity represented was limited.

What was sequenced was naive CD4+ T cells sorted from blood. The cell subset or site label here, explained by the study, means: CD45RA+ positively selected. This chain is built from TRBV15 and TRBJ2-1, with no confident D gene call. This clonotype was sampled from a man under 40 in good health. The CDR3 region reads CATSIPGNEQFF. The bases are TGTGCCACCAGCATCCCCGGCAATGAGCAGTTCTTC.